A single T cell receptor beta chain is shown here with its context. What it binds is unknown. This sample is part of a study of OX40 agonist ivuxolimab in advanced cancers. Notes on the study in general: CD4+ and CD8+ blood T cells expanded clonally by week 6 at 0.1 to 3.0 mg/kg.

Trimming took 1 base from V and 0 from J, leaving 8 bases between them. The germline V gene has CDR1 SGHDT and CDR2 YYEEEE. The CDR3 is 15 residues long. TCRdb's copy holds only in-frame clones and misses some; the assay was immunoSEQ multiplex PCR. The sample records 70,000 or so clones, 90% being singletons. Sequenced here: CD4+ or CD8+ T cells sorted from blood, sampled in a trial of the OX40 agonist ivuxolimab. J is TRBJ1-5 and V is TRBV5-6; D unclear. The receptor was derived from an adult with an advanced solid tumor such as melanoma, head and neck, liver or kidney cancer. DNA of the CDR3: TGTGCCAGCAGCTTGTTTGACCGTAGCAATCAGCCCCAGCATTTT. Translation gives CASSLFDRSNQPQHF.